This TCR beta chain was documented in a study of cytomegalovirus exposure and HLA in healthy donors. CDR3 length: 14 residues. In germline, CDR1 is MNHEY, CDR2 SVGAGI. The germline V and J ends were trimmed by 5 bases and 3 bases, with 13 bases remaining between them. The PCR employed 60 Vbeta primers together with 13 Jbeta primers. Clones were sequenced by immunoSEQ multiplex PCR, and TCRdb holds only the in-frame ones, with some missing. Reported are about 170,000 clones; the ten largest clones contain around 0.8%. Sequencing used PBMCs. The V gene is TRBV6-5, the J gene TRBJ1-2; D call uncertain. The sequence was obtained from a young woman in good health and CMV-seropositive. The CDR3 bases are TGTGCCAGCAGTCCTAGGAGCTCGGACTATGGCTACACCTTC. Amino acids: CASSPRSSDYGYTF.